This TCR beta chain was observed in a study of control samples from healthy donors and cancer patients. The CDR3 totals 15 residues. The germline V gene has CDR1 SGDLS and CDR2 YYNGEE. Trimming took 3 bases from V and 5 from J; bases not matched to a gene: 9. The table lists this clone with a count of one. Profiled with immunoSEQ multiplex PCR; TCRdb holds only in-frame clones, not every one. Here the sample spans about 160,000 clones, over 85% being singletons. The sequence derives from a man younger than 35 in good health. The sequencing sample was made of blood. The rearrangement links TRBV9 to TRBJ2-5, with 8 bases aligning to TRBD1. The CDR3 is CASSAGRTGLETQYF. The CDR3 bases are TGTGCCAGCAGCGCGGGGAGGACAGGGTTGGAGACCCAGTACTTC.